The next 28 T cell receptor beta chains were all read from a single sample in a study of T cells in Graves' hyperthyroidism and ophthalmopathy. TCR beta CDR3 region amplification was performed from RNA transcripts. TCR CDR3 regions were first amplified by RT-PCR with HTBI primers. TCRdb called the multiplex PCR reads again in MiXCR, with one record for every CDR3 protein. The repertoire consists of 550,000 to 800,000 distinct CDR3 sequences, with about 16% occurring once and the leading ten covering about 8.4%. The sample comprised blood. These receptors originate from a man between 18 and 35 years old with Graves' hyperthyroidism.

In its sample, this clonotype was seen many times. The chain uses TRBV30 and TRBJ2-5, with D possibly being TRBD1 or TRBD2 (5 bases each). There are 15 residues in the CDR3. Deletions cut 0 bases from V and 5 bases from J, with 16 bases between. Germline values: CDR1 GTSNPN, CDR2 SVGIG (reference sequence). CDR3 coding DNA: TGTGCCTGGAGTGTTGGTTCAGGGCGAGGGGAGACCCAGTACTTC. This encodes CAWSVGSGRGETQYF.

This clonotype was recorded many times. At one of its ends the junction is not consistent with the germline gene, which may arise from a read error. V usage is TRBV2 and J usage is TRBJ2-5; weak D call: TRBD1 (6 bases). CDR1 is SNHLY and CDR2 is FYNNEI in the germline V gene. CDR3 length: 13 residues. The CDR3 DNA reads as TGTGCCAGCAGCCAAAAGGGGGACGGCCAAGTGGACTTC. Amino acids: CASSQKGDGQVDF.

The chain carries TRBV20-1 and TRBJ2-1; D may match TRBD1 or TRBD2 (5 bases each). V lost 4 bases and J 1 base, leaving 11 bases between the germline ends. The CDR3 totals 14 residues. Germline V gene data show CDR1 as DFQATT and CDR2 as SNEGSKA (reference sequence). The CDR3 sequence: CSAKWGISYNEQFF. CDR3 in DNA: TGCAGTGCTAAGTGGGGGATTTCCTACAATGAGCAGTTCTTC.

There are many counts of this clonotype. The chain recombines TRBV6-4 with TRBJ1-1; weak D call: TRBD1 (6 bases). V was shortened by 4 bases and J by 3 bases, with 9 bases between the two germline ends. CDR3 size: 13 residues. Germline CDR1 MRHNA, CDR2 SNTAGT. CDR3 sequence reads: CASSAGAHTEAFF. As DNA, the CDR3 is TGTGCCAGCAGTGCAGGGGCACACACTGAAGCTTTCTTT.

Many counts were recorded for this clonotype. The gene calls are TRBV28 and TRBJ1-2; 8 nucleotides match TRBD1. The germline gives CDR1 MDHEN, CDR2 SYDVKM. The CDR3 runs 11 residues. V was clipped by 9 bases and J by 8 bases; unmatched bases: 5. CDR3 sequence reads: CASWTGYGYTF. The CDR3 region has the DNA TGTGCCAGTTGGACAGGGTACGGCTACACCTTC.

This clonotype has a count of ten or more. The chain uses TRBV12-3 or TRBV12-4 and TRBJ2-1, with D tentatively TRBD1 (5 bases). This CDR3 comprises 13 residues. With 3 bases removed from V and 6 bases from J, the gap between germline ends came to 9 bases. The CDR3 is CASSFNQGNEQFF. The CDR3 DNA sequence: TGTGCCAGCAGTTTTAATCAGGGCAATGAGCAGTTCTTC.

This clonotype was observed a few times. This rearrangement joins TRBV5-1 to TRBJ2-1; D gene uncertain. CDR1 is SGHRS and CDR2 is YFSETQ in the germline V gene. Trimming removed 0 bases from V and 0 bases from J, with 16 bases in between. The CDR3 spans 18 residues. CDR3 in amino acids: CASSLGGSSRSSYNEQFF. The DNA for the CDR3 is TGCGCCAGCAGCTTGGGTGGTAGCTCACGGAGCTCCTACAATGAGCAGTTCTTC.

This clonotype turned up a few times. The V and J genes are TRBV7-9 and TRBJ1-1; the D gene is possibly TRBD1 (6 bases). Per germline, CDR1 SEHNR and CDR2 FQNEAQ (reference sequence). V was trimmed by 5 bases and J by 1 base, leaving 14 bases between them. CDR3 length: 15 residues. CDR3 DNA: TGTGCCAGCAGCCCAGAGGGACACCCGAACACTGAAGCTTTCTTT. Translation: CASSPEGHPNTEAFF.

This clonotype appeared many times. The chain has TRBV28 and TRBJ2-7; 7 positions agree with TRBD1. CDR1 is MDHEN, CDR2 SYDVKM, per germline. Losses at the gene ends were 5 bases for V and 3 bases for J; bases not matched to a gene: 10. The length of the CDR3 is 15 residues. The CDR3 sequence: CASSPNRDRNYEQYF. The CDR3 DNA sequence: TGTGCCAGCAGTCCAAACAGGGACAGAAACTACGAGCAGTACTTC.

This clonotype was seen many times. The V call is TRBV7-2, the J call TRBJ2-1; unclear D gene. This CDR3 has 12 residues. V lost 5 bases to trimming and J lost 9 bases, with 11 bases between them. CDR1 is SGHTA and CDR2 is FQGNSA in the germline V gene. The CDR3 DNA reads as TGTGCCAGCAGCCCAGGCTATCTTGAGCAGTTCTTC. Translating it yields CASSPGYLEQFF.

This chain uses TRBV11-2 with TRBJ2-1; D unresolved. Trimming removed 0 bases at V and 7 bases at J, with 7 bases between. The CDR3 has 13 amino acids. The germline gives CDR1 SGHAT, CDR2 FQNNGV. The CDR3 DNA reads TGTGCCAGCAGCTTAGATCGTGAGAATGAGCAGTTCTTC. This gives the protein CASSLDRENEQFF.

This clonotype was found many times. The chain uses TRBV6-6 and TRBJ1-1, with TRBD1 as a possible D gene (5 bases). CDR3 length equals 18 residues. V was shortened by 0 bases and J by 3 bases, with 20 bases between the two germline ends. The germline V gene encodes CDR1 MNHNY and CDR2 SVGAGI (reference sequence). CDR3 loop: CASSYSWTGLSPDTEAFF. CDR3 bases: TGTGCCAGCAGTTACTCATGGACGGGGCTTTCCCCGGACACTGAAGCTTTCTTT.

In its sample, this clonotype was seen many times. The chain joins TRBV9 to TRBJ2-7; 7 bases line up with TRBD2. Per the germline V gene, CDR1 is SGDLS and CDR2 is YYNGEE. J was trimmed by 1 base and V by 4 bases; bases with no gene match: 8. This CDR3 region has 15 residues. The CDR3 sequence is CASSPSPAGSYEQYF. CDR3 bases: TGTGCCAGCAGCCCCTCCCCAGCGGGATCCTACGAGCAGTACTTC. The variable domain in full, with the rest retrieved from reference TRBV9 and TRBJ2-7, is DSGVTQTPKHLITATGQRVTLRCSPRSGDLSVYWYQQSLDQGLQFLIQYYNGEERAKGNILERFSAQQFPDLHSELNLSSLELGDSALYFCASSPSPAGSYEQYFGPGTRLTVT.

This clonotype occurred once. This chain links TRBV20-1 with TRBJ2-2; 13 bases match TRBD2. Trimming cost V 3 bases and J 3 bases; bases outside gene matches: 1. The CDR3 runs to 15 residues. From germline, CDR1 is DFQATT and CDR2 SNEGSKA (reference sequence). The CDR3 DNA follows: TGCAGTGCTAGTGGACTAGCGGGGGACACCGGGGAGCTGTTTTTT. This gives the protein CSASGLAGDTGELFF.

The chain uses TRBV6-5 and TRBJ2-7; no clear D. The CDR3 sequence is 16 residues long. Deletions cut 0 bases from V and 5 bases from J, with 17 bases between. Germline V lookup: CDR1 MNHEY, CDR2 SVGAGI. The CDR3 region is CASSYSSPPLSHEQYF. The DNA for the CDR3 is TGTGCCAGCAGTTACTCGTCTCCACCTCTTTCCCACGAGCAGTACTTC.

This clonotype was detected only a few times. This sequence joins TRBV6-2 or TRBV6-3 and TRBJ2-5; 11 nucleotides align to TRBD2. J lost 1 base, V lost 6 bases, and 7 bases had no gene match. Germline-derived CDR1 and CDR2 are MNHEY and SVGEGT. The CDR3 contains 16 residues. The CDR3 DNA reads as TGTGCCAGCAGCCAAGGACTAGCGGGCCTCCAAGAGACCCAGTACTTC. As protein: CASSQGLAGLQETQYF.

This clonotype was found many times. The chain is built from TRBV20-1 and TRBJ2-2; 9 nucleotides align to TRBD2. Germline CDR1 reads DFQATT; CDR2 reads SNEGSKA (reference sequence). The CDR3 has 18 residues. Unmatched junction bases numbered 11, after V lost 2 bases and J lost 1 base. CDR3 DNA sequence: TGCAGTGCTAGACGTCTAGCGGGAAGCTCTTTGAACACCGGGGAGCTGTTTTTT. This codes for CSARRLAGSSLNTGELFF.

This clonotype has only a few counts. The chain couples TRBV19 to TRBJ2-3, with 7 positions matching TRBD1. The CDR3 loop spans 16 amino acids. J was trimmed by 0 bases and V by 3 bases; bases with no gene match: 6. In germline, CDR1 is LNHDA, CDR2 SQIVND (reference sequence). The CDR3: CASSITKTGSTDTQYF. For the CDR3, the DNA is TGTGCCAGTAGTATCACGAAGACAGGGAGCACAGATACGCAGTATTTT.

This clonotype was seen ten or more times. The rearrangement joins TRBV11-3 to TRBJ2-1; D possibly corresponds to TRBD2 (6 bases). This CDR3 has 14 residues. Germline CDR1 reads SGHNT; CDR2 reads YENEEA. Trimming shortened V by 5 bases and J by 6 bases, and 14 bases separated the two germline ends. CDR3 protein: CASSPSGGSNEQFF. The CDR3 coding sequence is TGTGCCAGCAGCCCTAGTGGGGGGAGCAATGAGCAGTTCTTC.

On this clonotype: A much larger clone is a single base away; this may be a read error. Without the conserved terminal phenylalanine or tryptophan, this CDR3 likely stems from a read error. As DNA, the CDR3 is TGTGCCAGCAAGGGGTTCACTAGCGGGGGTGCCTACAATGAGCAGTTCCTC. Translating gives CASKGFTSGGAYNEQFL. The V and J genes are TRBV2 and TRBJ2-1; 11 bases fit TRBD2. The CDR3 is made up of 17 amino acids. Germline CDR1 is SNHLY and CDR2 is FYNNEI. V trimming: 7 bases; J trimming: 2 bases; junction bases outside the gene matches: 10.

This clonotype has just a few counts. The chain uses TRBV7-9 and TRBJ2-3; 7 nucleotides match TRBD2. CDR3 length equals 15 residues. Germline V lookup: CDR1 SEHNR, CDR2 FQNEAQ (reference sequence). Trimming took 5 bases from V and 4 from J; bases not matched to a gene: 9. CDR3 sequence reads: CASSPSRTRADTQYF. The CDR3 nucleotides read TGTGCCAGCAGCCCTTCCCGGACTAGAGCAGATACGCAGTATTTT.

The V gene is TRBV27, the J gene TRBJ2-5, with D perhaps assigned TRBD1 or TRBD2 (5 bases each). The CDR3 spans 15 residues. CDR1 and CDR2 from the germline V gene are MNHEY and SMNVEV (reference sequence). Trimming shortened V by 6 bases and J by 1 base, and 15 bases separated the two germline ends. The CDR3 sequence is CASSAWDGIQETQYF. The CDR3, as DNA: TGTGCCAGCAGCGCCTGGGACGGAATCCAAGAGACCCAGTACTTC.

This clonotype was picked up many times. The V gene is TRBV12-3 or TRBV12-4, the J gene TRBJ1-6; possibly TRBD1 for D (5 bases). The CDR3 is 16 amino acids. V lost 1 base and J lost 6, with 13 bases in between. In DNA form, the CDR3 reads TGTGCCAGCAGTTTAGTTTATCCGGGGGGTAATTCACCCCTCCACTTT. Its protein is CASSLVYPGGNSPLHF.

This clonotype appeared many times. The chain combines TRBV27 with TRBJ1-2; D is possibly TRBD1 (5 bases). V was shortened by 7 bases and J by 4 bases, with 19 bases between the two germline ends. Germline CDR1 and CDR2: MNHEY and SMNVEV (reference sequence). The CDR3 is 15 residues long. In DNA form, the CDR3 reads TGTGCCAGCAAGCAGGGACCGCATTCTAGCTATGGCTACACCTTC. This encodes CASKQGPHSSYGYTF.

Only a few counts were recorded for this clonotype. The CDR3 nucleotides read TGTGCCAGCAGTAGGGAGACAGGGGGATACAATGAGCAGTTCTTC. It specifies CASSRETGGYNEQFF. The genes are TRBV6-1 and TRBJ2-1; TRBD1 matches 9 bases. CDR3 length: 15 residues. The germline gives CDR1 MNHNS, CDR2 SASEGT. Losses at the gene ends were 5 bases for V and 4 bases for J; bases not matched to a gene: 6.

This clonotype was detected only a few times. The V call is TRBV6-5, the J call TRBJ2-2; D may be TRBD2 (5 bases). Germline CDR1 and CDR2: MNHEY and SVGAGI. Deletions cut 2 bases from V and 3 bases from J, with 16 bases between. This CDR3 is built from 17 residues. CDR3 nucleotide sequence: TGTGCCAGCAGTTACGCCCGAGGACTTGGGTACACCGGGGAGCTGTTTTTT. Protein product: CASSYARGLGYTGELFF.

The table lists this clonotype with a few counts. A read error may produce the germline difference seen at one junction end. The J gene is TRBJ2-7, the V gene TRBV12-3 or TRBV12-4; D uncertain. The CDR3 is 13 amino acids. CDR3 sequence reads: CASSLVGSYEQHF. The CDR3 DNA follows: TGTGCCAGCAGTTTAGTCGGATCCTACGAGCAGCACTTC.

V and J are TRBV5-6 and TRBJ1-3, with 7 bases matching TRBD1. Germline loops: CDR1 SGHDT, CDR2 YYEEEE. The CDR3 extends over 16 amino acids. Trimming removed 6 bases from V and 4 bases from J; junction bases left unmatched: 13. This chain's CDR3 is CASTLDGTGAGNTIYF. The CDR3 DNA follows: TGTGCCAGCACCCTTGATGGAACAGGGGCCGGAAACACCATATATTTT.